Presented here are 22 T cell receptor beta chains from one specimen sequenced in a study of identifying expanded T cells in peripheral blood. Only in-frame clones appear in the TCRdb table, and some are missing; sequencing was by immunoSEQ multiplex PCR. The sample contains about 84,000 clones, roughly 86% of which appear only once. The sample consisted of blood. The receptor source for this set is a person between 18 and 70 years old in good health.

This chain links TRBV9 with TRBJ2-1; 12 bases line up with TRBD2. V lost 4 bases to trimming and J lost 6 bases; unmatched junction nucleotides: 14. Germline values: CDR1 SGDLS, CDR2 YYNGEE. The CDR3 length is 18 residues. The CDR3 sequence is CASSPKTSGGQRINEQFF. For the CDR3, the DNA is TGTGCCAGCAGCCCGAAGACTAGCGGGGGTCAGAGGATCAATGAGCAGTTCTTC.

This clone was found a few times. Here the CDR3 reads CASKPSSYNSPLHF. CDR3 nucleotides: TGTGCCAGTAAGCCCAGCTCCTATAATTCACCCCTCCACTTT. This chain links TRBV19 with TRBJ1-6; D gene ambiguous. The CDR3 is 14 residues long. V was clipped by 7 bases and J by 0 bases, with 7 bases between them. Germline values: CDR1 LNHDA, CDR2 SQIVND (reference sequence).

The chain is built from TRBV6-1 and TRBJ1-1, with a possible D match to TRBD1 (5 bases). The germline V gene encodes CDR1 MNHNS and CDR2 SASEGT. CDR3 size: 18 residues. Between the trimmed V and J ends, which lost 1 base and 1 base, there was a span of 19 bases. The CDR3 DNA reads TGTGCCAGCAGTGAAGTAGGATTCCCCGGGGGGTCGAACACTGAAGCTTTCTTT. This gives the protein CASSEVGFPGGSNTEAFF.

The rearrangement uses TRBV9 and TRBJ2-7, with D perhaps TRBD1 (5 bases). This CDR3 region has 14 residues. Deletions cut 2 bases from V and 4 bases from J, with 13 bases between. The germline CDR1 and CDR2 sequences are SGDLS and YYNGEE. CDR3 in DNA: TGTGCCAGCAGCGTTGGGCAGGGTGAATACGAGCAGTACTTC. Protein: CASSVGQGEYEQYF.

The chain joins TRBV18 to TRBJ2-2, with unresolved D. V lost 3 bases and J lost 1, with 6 bases in between. This CDR3 is built from 14 residues. The germline gives CDR1 KGHSH, CDR2 LQKENI. The CDR3 nucleotides read TGTGCCAGCTCACCCGACCTGAACACCGGGGAGCTGTTTTTT. Translated, it gives CASSPDLNTGELFF.

This chain uses TRBV4-3 with TRBJ2-3, with 10 bases matching TRBD2. Germline assignment: CDR1 LGHNA and CDR2 YSLEER. This CDR3 comprises 17 residues. V was clipped by 0 bases and J by 1 base; unmatched bases: 4. The CDR3 loop reads CASSQEPLAGGTDTQYF. In nucleotides, the CDR3 is TGCGCCAGCAGCCAAGAACCCCTAGCGGGGGGCACAGATACGCAGTATTTT.

This rearrangement joins TRBV29-1 to TRBJ1-4; possibly TRBD1 for D (5 bases). The CDR3 length is 14 residues. V was clipped by 4 bases and J by 0 bases, with 9 bases between them. Germline V gene sequence: CDR1 SQVTM, CDR2 ANQGSEA. The CDR3 region has the DNA TGCAGCGTTGGGGGGGTTGCAACTAATGAAAAACTGTTTTTT. This gives the protein CSVGGVATNEKLFF.

The chain has TRBV7-8 and TRBJ1-2; no definite D call. The CDR3 is 17 residues long. Germline-derived CDR1 and CDR2 are SGHVS and FQNEAQ. Between the trimmed V and J ends, which lost 3 bases and 1 base, there was a span of 18 bases. For the CDR3, the DNA is TGTGCCAGCAGCTTTTATTCCAGGAGGCAGAGTAACTATGGCTACACCTTC. This encodes CASSFYSRRQSNYGYTF. The full variable domain, rest sourced from reference TRBV7-8 and TRBJ1-2, is GAGVSQSPRYKVAKRGQDVALRCDPISGHVSLFWYQQALGQGPEFLTYFQNEAQLDKSGLPSDRFFAERPEGSVSTLKIQRTQQEDSAVYLCASSFYSRRQSNYGYTFGSGTRLTVV.

This clone was counted a few times. The chain couples TRBV19 to TRBJ1-6; no clear D. The V gene's germline CDR1 is LNHDA and CDR2 SQIVND (reference sequence). The V and J ends lost 7 bases and 10 bases respectively, with 11 bases between them. This CDR3 is 12 amino acids long. Written as DNA, the CDR3 is TGTGCCAGTAAGAGTACCTACTCACCCCTCCACTTT. It translates to CASKSTYSPLHF.

This clone is medium-sized. V gene TRBV6-6 combines with J gene TRBJ1-6; D is perhaps TRBD1 (5 bases). With 10 bases removed from V and 7 bases from J, the gap between germline ends came to 17 bases. This CDR3 is 14 amino acids long. Germline V gene data show CDR1 as MNHNY and CDR2 as SVGAGI (reference sequence). In nucleotides, the CDR3 is TGTGCCATCGCGCGGGGGAATCGAAATTCACCCCTCCACTTT. It yields the protein CAIARGNRNSPLHF.

The chain recombines TRBV6-1 with TRBJ2-2, with 8 bases aligning to TRBD1. The CDR3 contains 17 residues. V was pared by 4 bases and J by 6 bases, with 13 bases of the junction left unmatched. CDR1 is MNHNS and CDR2 is SASEGT in the germline V gene. CDR3 sequence reads: CASSGRRQGFLAGELFF. CDR3 in DNA: TGTGCCAGCAGTGGACGTCGACAGGGGTTTTTAGCCGGGGAGCTGTTTTTT.

The V and J genes are TRBV5-6 and TRBJ2-3; 10 bases fit TRBD2. Per the germline V gene, CDR1 is SGHDT and CDR2 is YYEEEE. Losses at the gene ends were 2 bases for V and 4 bases for J; bases not matched to a gene: 13. The CDR3 loop spans 18 amino acids. The CDR3 DNA sequence: TGTGCCAGCAGCTTTGTTCCGGTGGTTAGCGGGGGGTCAGATACGCAGTATTTT. Amino acid sequence: CASSFVPVVSGGSDTQYF.

This clone showed up just a few times. The V call is TRBV4-3, the J call TRBJ2-2; 10 bases map to TRBD2. Germline CDR1 and CDR2: LGHNA and YSLEER. This CDR3 region has 16 residues. The V and J ends lost 1 base and 6 bases, in that order; junction bases with no gene match: 5. The CDR3: CASSQGPSGGSGELFF. CDR3 coding DNA: TGCGCCAGCAGCCAAGGGCCTAGCGGGGGTTCCGGGGAGCTGTTTTTT.

J is TRBJ1-3 and V is TRBV4-1, with 10 bases lining up with TRBD1. Germline trimming cut 3 bases from V and 1 base from J; bases unmatched to any gene: 6. The germline V gene encodes CDR1 MGHRA and CDR2 YSYEKL. The CDR3 totals 17 residues. CDR3 protein: CASSHPRQGASGNTIYF. CDR3 coding DNA: TGCGCCAGCAGCCACCCCCGACAGGGGGCGTCTGGAAACACCATATATTTT.

CDR3 in amino acids: CASSPPANTDTQYF. The CDR3 DNA sequence: TGTGCCAGCAGTCCTCCGGCAAACACAGATACGCAGTATTTT. J is TRBJ2-3 and V is TRBV28; no clear D. V was trimmed by 5 bases and J by 2 bases, leaving 11 bases between them. This CDR3 spans 14 amino acids. CDR1 MDHEN and CDR2 SYDVKM come from the germline V gene.

The rearrangement uses TRBV7-8 and TRBJ1-2; D uncertain. The CDR3 covers 12 residues. From germline, CDR1 is SGHVS and CDR2 FQNEAQ. V was shortened by 3 bases and J by 2 bases, with 4 bases between the two germline ends. The CDR3 nucleotides read TGTGCCAGCAGCTTCGAGAACTATGGCTACACCTTC. Translated, it gives CASSFENYGYTF.

V usage is TRBV2 and J usage is TRBJ1-2; 8 bases are shared with TRBD1. Germline CDR1 is SNHLY and CDR2 is FYNNEI. The V segment lost 2 bases and the J segment 1 base; nucleotides outside the gene matches: 18. The CDR3 totals 20 residues. CDR3 DNA sequence: TGTGCCAGCAGTGAATCTTCCGTGGAACCGGGACAGGTTGTTAACTATGGCTACACCTTC. It translates to CASSESSVEPGQVVNYGYTF.

This chain connects TRBV7-7 to TRBJ2-7; D call uncertain. Germline-derived CDR1 and CDR2 are SSHAT and FNYEAQ (reference sequence). Trimming took 1 base from V and 5 from J, leaving 12 bases between them. CDR3 size: 14 residues. This chain's CDR3 is CASSLGQTSDEQYF. CDR3 sequence (DNA): TGTGCCAGCAGCTTAGGACAAACAAGCGACGAGCAGTACTTC.

The genes are TRBV2 and TRBJ2-7, with a possible D match to TRBD1 (5 bases). This CDR3 is 14 amino acids long. The germline CDR1 and CDR2 sequences are SNHLY and FYNNEI. V lost 3 bases to trimming and J lost 0 bases, with 9 bases between them. CDR3 in amino acids: CASSEPDNSYEQYF. CDR3 sequence (DNA): TGTGCCAGCAGTGAGCCGGACAACTCCTACGAGCAGTACTTC. The variable domain in full, with the rest retrieved from reference TRBV2 and TRBJ2-7, is EPEVTQTPSHQVTQMGQEVILRCVPISNHLYFYWYRQILGQKVEFLVSFYNNEISEKSEIFDDQFSVERPDGSNFTLKIRSTKLEDSAMYFCASSEPDNSYEQYFGPGTRLTVT.

The gene calls are TRBV7-2 and TRBJ1-1; possibly TRBD1 for D (6 bases). CDR3 length: 13 residues. V was trimmed by 5 bases and J by 3 bases, leaving 10 bases between them. From germline, CDR1 is SGHTA and CDR2 FQGNSA. This CDR3 reads CASSVDSYTEAFF. The CDR3 DNA reads as TGTGCCAGCAGCGTGGACAGCTACACTGAAGCTTTCTTT.

This clone was detected a few times. V usage is TRBV7-3 and J usage is TRBJ1-5; D is unclear. Trimming pared 1 base from V and 2 bases from J, leaving 3 bases between. CDR3 length equals 13 residues. Germline CDR1 SGHTA, CDR2 FQGTGA. In DNA form, the CDR3 reads TGTGCCAGCAGCTTAAGGGGCAATCAGCCCCAGCATTTT. Translating gives CASSLRGNQPQHF.

This chain joins TRBV7-2 and TRBJ1-5, with D uncertain. V was cut by 5 bases and J by 1 base, with 3 bases left in between. Germline V gene sequence: CDR1 SGHTA, CDR2 FQGNSA. The CDR3 is made up of 12 amino acids. CDR3: CASSPSNQPQHF. CDR3 sequence (DNA): TGTGCCAGCAGCCCGAGCAATCAGCCCCAGCATTTT.